A single sample gave rise to the 10 T cell receptor beta chains below, sequenced in a study of blood T cells in healthy people across ages. It was with a sample-barcoded 5' primer and a J-beta primer mix that a second PCR of roughly 6 to 12 cycles was run. Via MiXCR, TCRdb re-called the 5' RACE reads, giving one row per CDR3 protein. Here the sample spans about 1.5 million distinct CDR3 sequences, under 55% being singletons. The sequenced sample was blood. These receptors originate from a woman in her late teens or twenties in good health.

The chain couples TRBV12-3 or TRBV12-4 to TRBJ2-3; TRBD1 agrees at 7 bases. This CDR3 comprises 15 residues. Losses at the gene ends were 5 bases for V and 5 bases for J; bases not matched to a gene: 10. The CDR3 nucleotides read TGTGCCAGCAGTCCACGACTCGACAGGGTAGATACGCAGTATTTT. The encoded protein is CASSPRLDRVDTQYF.

This clonotype was picked up one time. The chain has TRBV6-5 and TRBJ1-2, with D tentatively TRBD1 (6 bases). The CDR3 covers 17 residues. Germline lookup yields CDR1 MNHEY and CDR2 SVGAGI. V shed 4 bases and J shed 2 bases, with 20 bases lying between them. The CDR3, as DNA: TGTGCCAGCAGTTCCCGACTGGTACAGGGTGGGAACTATGGCTACACCTTC. Its translation: CASSSRLVQGGNYGYTF.

This rearrangement joins TRBV7-9 to TRBJ2-5; D unclear. The CDR3 is 14 amino acids. The germline V gene encodes CDR1 SEHNR and CDR2 FQNEAQ (reference sequence). Trimming took 5 bases from V and 3 from J, leaving 13 bases between them. CDR3 in DNA: TGTGCCAGCAGCGGCGAGATGGGCAAAGAGACCCAGTACTTC. Protein sequence: CASSGEMGKETQYF.

This clonotype was detected a few times. The chain has TRBV6-6 and TRBJ1-6; the D gene is possibly TRBD1 (5 bases). In germline, CDR1 is MNHNY, CDR2 SVGAGI (reference sequence). The CDR3 has 13 residues. The V gene lost 5 bases and the J gene lost 4 bases, with 6 bases spanning the gap. The CDR3 DNA follows: TGTGCCAGCAGTCGACAGTATAATTCACCCCTCCACTTT. It specifies CASSRQYNSPLHF.

The rearrangement uses TRBV6-5 and TRBJ1-1; no definite D call. Per germline, CDR1 MNHEY and CDR2 SVGAGI. The V and J ends lost 3 bases and 2 bases respectively, with 13 bases between them. This CDR3 contains 15 residues. The CDR3 sequence is CASSYATHRNTEAFF. Written as DNA, the CDR3 is TGTGCCAGCAGTTATGCAACCCATCGAAACACTGAAGCTTTCTTT.

This clonotype has only a few counts. The chain links TRBV6-2 or TRBV6-3 to TRBJ2-1; the D is unclear. This CDR3 region has 12 residues. The V end was cut by 6 bases, the J end by 6 bases, with 9 bases between. Germline-derived CDR1 and CDR2 are MNHEY and SVGEGT. CDR3: CASRPRINEQFF. Written as DNA, the CDR3 is TGTGCCAGCAGGCCGCGTATCAATGAGCAGTTCTTC.

This clonotype turned up a few times. The chain combines TRBV7-9 with TRBJ2-7, with D unresolved. CDR1 is SEHNR and CDR2 is FQNEAQ in the germline V gene (reference sequence). Trimming cost V 4 bases and J 5 bases, with 6 bases left between them. This CDR3 region has 11 residues. The CDR3 DNA reads as TGTGCCAGCAGCTCATACCACGAGCAGTACTTC. This gives the protein CASSSYHEQYF. Filled out from reference TRBV7-9 and TRBJ2-7, the complete variable domain reads DTGVSQNPRHKITKRGQNVTFRCDPISEHNRLYWYRQTLGQGPEFLTYFQNEAQLEKSRLLSDRFSAERPKGSFSTLEIQRTEQGDSAMYLCASSSYHEQYFGPGTRLTVT.

This sequence joins TRBV9 and TRBJ2-3; 10 bases align to TRBD2. There are 17 residues in the CDR3. Looked up from germline, CDR1 is SGDLS and CDR2 is YYNGEE. V lost 4 bases, J lost 6 bases, and 14 bases stayed unmatched. The CDR3 DNA follows: TGTGCCAGCAGCTGGCAACGGACTAGCGGAGGGGGGGATACGCAGTATTTT. Amino acids: CASSWQRTSGGGDTQYF.

The chain combines TRBV12-3 or TRBV12-4 with TRBJ2-1, with 10 bases fitting TRBD1. Trimming removed 6 bases from V and 9 bases from J; junction bases left unmatched: 8. CDR3 length: 14 residues. CDR3 in DNA: TGTGCCAGCAGGCATCCGGGACAGGGGAGTGAGCAGTTCTTC. Protein product: CASRHPGQGSEQFF.

The rearrangement links TRBV3-1 to TRBJ1-5; 10 bases line up with TRBD1. Germline CDR1 and CDR2: LGHDT and YNNKEL (reference sequence). V gave up 4 bases and J gave up 7 bases; unmatched junction bases: 10. The CDR3 consists of 16 residues. The DNA for the CDR3 is TGTGCCAGCAGCCCACGGACAGGGGGAGGAAAACAGCCCCAGCATTTT. It specifies CASSPRTGGGKQPQHF.